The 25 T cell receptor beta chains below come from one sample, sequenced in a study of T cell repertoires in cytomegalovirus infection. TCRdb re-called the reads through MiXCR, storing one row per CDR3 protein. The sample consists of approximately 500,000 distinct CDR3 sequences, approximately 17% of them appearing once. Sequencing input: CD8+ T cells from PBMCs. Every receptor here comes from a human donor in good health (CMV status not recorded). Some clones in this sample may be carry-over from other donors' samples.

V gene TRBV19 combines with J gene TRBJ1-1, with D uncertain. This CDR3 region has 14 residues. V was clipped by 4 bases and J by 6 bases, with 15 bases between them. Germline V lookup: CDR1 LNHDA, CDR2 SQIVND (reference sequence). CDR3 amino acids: CASSTYTQVAEAFF. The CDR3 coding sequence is TGTGCCAGTAGTACATACACCCAAGTGGCTGAAGCTTTCTTT.

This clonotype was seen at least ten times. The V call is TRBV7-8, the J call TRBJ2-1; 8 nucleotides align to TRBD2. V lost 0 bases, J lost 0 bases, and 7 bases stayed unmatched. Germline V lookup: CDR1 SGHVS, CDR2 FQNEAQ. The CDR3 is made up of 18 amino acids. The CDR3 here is CASSLALSGDRSYNEQFF. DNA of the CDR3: TGTGCCAGCAGCTTAGCTCTTAGCGGGGACCGCTCCTACAATGAGCAGTTCTTC.

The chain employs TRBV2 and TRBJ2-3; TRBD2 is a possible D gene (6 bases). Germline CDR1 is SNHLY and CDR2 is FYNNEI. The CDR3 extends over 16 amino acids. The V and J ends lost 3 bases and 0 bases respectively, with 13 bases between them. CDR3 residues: CASSETAGTSTDTQYF. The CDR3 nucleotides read TGTGCCAGCAGTGAGACGGCGGGAACTAGCACAGATACGCAGTATTTT.

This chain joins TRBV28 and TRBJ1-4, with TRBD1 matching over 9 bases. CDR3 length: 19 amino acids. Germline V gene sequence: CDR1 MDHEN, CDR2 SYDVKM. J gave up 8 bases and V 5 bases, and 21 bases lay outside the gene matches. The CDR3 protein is CASSEPGQGEAFQGEKLFF. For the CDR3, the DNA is TGTGCCAGCAGTGAGCCGGGACAGGGTGAGGCCTTTCAGGGGGAAAAACTGTTTTTT. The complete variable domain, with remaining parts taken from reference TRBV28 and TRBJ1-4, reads DVKVTQSSRYLVKRTGEKVFLECVQDMDHENMFWYRQDPGLGLRLIYFSYDVKMKEKGDIPEGYSVSREKKERFSLILESASTNQTSMYLCASSEPGQGEAFQGEKLFFGSGTQLSVL.

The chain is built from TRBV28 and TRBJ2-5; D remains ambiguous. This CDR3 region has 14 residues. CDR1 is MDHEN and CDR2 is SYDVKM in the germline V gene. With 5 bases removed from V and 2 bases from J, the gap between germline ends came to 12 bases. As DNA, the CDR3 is TGTGCCAGCAGTCTTAGACGGCGGCAAGAGACCCAGTACTTC. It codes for CASSLRRRQETQYF. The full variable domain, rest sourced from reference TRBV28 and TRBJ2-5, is DVKVTQSSRYLVKRTGEKVFLECVQDMDHENMFWYRQDPGLGLRLIYFSYDVKMKEKGDIPEGYSVSREKKERFSLILESASTNQTSMYLCASSLRRRQETQYFGPGTRLLVL.

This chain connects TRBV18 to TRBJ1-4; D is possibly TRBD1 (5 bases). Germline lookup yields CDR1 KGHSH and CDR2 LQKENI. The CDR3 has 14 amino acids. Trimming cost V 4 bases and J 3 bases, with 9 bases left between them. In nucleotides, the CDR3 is TGTGCCAGCTCACGGGACGGATCTAATGAAAAACTGTTTTTT. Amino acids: CASSRDGSNEKLFF.

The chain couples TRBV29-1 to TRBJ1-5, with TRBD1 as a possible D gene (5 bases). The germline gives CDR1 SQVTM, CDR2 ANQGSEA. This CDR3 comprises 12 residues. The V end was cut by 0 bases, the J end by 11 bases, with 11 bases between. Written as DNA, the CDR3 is TGCAGCGTTGAAGATCAGGGTGGGGCCCAGCATTTT. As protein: CSVEDQGGAQHF.

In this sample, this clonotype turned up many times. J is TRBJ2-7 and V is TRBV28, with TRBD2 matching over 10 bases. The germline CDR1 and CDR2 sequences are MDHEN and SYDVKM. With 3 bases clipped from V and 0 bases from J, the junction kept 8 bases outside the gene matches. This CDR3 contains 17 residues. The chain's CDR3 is CASSLPSGGSSSYEQYF. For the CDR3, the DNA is TGTGCCAGCAGTTTGCCTAGCGGGGGTTCGAGCTCCTACGAGCAGTACTTC.

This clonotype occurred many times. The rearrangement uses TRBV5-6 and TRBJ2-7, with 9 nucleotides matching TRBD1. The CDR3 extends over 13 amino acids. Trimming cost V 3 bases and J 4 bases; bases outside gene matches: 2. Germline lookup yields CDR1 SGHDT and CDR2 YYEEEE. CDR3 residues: CASSSGTGYEQYF. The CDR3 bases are TGTGCCAGCAGCTCGGGGACAGGGTACGAGCAGTACTTC.

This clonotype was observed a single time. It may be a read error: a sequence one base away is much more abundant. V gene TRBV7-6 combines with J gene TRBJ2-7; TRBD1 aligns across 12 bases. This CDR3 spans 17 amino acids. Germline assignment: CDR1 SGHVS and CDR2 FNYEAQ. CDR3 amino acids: CSSSRRGGTGGAYEQYF. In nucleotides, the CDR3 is TGTTCCAGCAGCAGACGGGGAGGGACAGGGGGCGCATACGAGCAGTACTTC.

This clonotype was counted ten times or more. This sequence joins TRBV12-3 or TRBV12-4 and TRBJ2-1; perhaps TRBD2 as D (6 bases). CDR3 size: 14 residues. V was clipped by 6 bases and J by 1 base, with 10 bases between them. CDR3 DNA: TGTGCCAGCAGGATCGGGACTTCCTACAATGAGCAGTTCTTC. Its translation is CASRIGTSYNEQFF.

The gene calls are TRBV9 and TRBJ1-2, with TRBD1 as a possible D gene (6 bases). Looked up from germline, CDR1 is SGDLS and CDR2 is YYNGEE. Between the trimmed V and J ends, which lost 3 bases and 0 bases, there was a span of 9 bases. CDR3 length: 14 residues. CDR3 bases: TGTGCCAGCAGCGGACAGGATTCTAACTATGGCTACACCTTC. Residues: CASSGQDSNYGYTF.

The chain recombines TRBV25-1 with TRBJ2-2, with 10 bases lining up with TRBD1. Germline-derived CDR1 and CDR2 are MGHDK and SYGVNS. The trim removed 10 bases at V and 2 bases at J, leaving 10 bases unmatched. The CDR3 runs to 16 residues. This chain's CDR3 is CATRDRGEPNTGELFF. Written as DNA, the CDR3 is TGTGCCACCCGGGACAGGGGCGAACCAAACACCGGGGAGCTGTTTTTT.

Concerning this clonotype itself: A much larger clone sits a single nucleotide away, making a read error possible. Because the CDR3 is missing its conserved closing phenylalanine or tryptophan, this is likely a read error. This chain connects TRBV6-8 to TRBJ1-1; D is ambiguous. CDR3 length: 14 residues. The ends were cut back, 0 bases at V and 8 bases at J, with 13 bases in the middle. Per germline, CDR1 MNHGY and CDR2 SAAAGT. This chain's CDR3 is CASSYSKSAGEAFL. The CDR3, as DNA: TGTGCCAGCAGTTACTCGAAGTCGGCGGGAGAAGCTTTCCTT.

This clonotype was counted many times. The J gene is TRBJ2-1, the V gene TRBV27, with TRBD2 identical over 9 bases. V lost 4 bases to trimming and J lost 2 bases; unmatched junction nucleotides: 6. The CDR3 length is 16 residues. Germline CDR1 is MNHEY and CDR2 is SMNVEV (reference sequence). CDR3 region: CASSSLAGPTYNEQFF. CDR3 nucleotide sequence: TGTGCCAGCAGTTCTCTAGCGGGACCAACCTACAATGAGCAGTTCTTC.

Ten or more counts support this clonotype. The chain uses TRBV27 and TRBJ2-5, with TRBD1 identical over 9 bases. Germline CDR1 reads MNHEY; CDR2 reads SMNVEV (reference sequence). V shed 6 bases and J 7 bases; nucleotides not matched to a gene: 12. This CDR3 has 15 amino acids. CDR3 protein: CASSLADRGFGTQYF. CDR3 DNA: TGTGCCAGCAGCCTAGCGGACAGGGGATTCGGGACCCAGTACTTC.

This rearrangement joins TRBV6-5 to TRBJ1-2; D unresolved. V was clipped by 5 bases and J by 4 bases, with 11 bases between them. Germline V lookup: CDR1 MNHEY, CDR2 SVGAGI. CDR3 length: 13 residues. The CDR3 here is CASSNPDGYGYTF. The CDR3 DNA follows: TGTGCCAGCAGTAACCCAGACGGCTATGGCTACACCTTC.

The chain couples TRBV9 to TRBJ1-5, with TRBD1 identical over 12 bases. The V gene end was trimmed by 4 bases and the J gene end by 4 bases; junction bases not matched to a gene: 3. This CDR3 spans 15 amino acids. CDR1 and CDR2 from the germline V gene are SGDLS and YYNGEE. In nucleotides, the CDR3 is TGTGCCAGCAGCAAGGGACAGGGGGCAAATCAGCCCCAGCATTTT. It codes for CASSKGQGANQPQHF. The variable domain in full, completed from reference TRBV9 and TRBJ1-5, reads DSGVTQTPKHLITATGQRVTLRCSPRSGDLSVYWYQQSLDQGLQFLIQYYNGEERAKGNILERFSAQQFPDLHSELNLSSLELGDSALYFCASSKGQGANQPQHFGDGTRLSIL.

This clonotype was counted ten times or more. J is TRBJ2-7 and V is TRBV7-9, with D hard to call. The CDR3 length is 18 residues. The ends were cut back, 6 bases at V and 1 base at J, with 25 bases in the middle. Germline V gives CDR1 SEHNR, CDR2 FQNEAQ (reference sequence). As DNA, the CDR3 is TGTGCCAGCAGGCGTGGAGAGCCTAGGACGCGCCGTTCCTACGAGCAGTACTTC. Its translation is CASRRGEPRTRRSYEQYF.

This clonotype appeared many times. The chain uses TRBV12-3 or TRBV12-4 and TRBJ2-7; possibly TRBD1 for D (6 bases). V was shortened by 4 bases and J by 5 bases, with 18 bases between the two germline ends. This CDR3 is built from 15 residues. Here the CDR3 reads CASSSWGPAEDEQYF. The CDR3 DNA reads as TGTGCCAGCAGTTCGTGGGGGCCTGCTGAGGACGAGCAGTACTTC.

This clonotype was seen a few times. CDR3 in amino acids: CSVPRGANTEAFF. DNA of the CDR3: TGCAGCGTTCCCCGCGGGGCTAACACTGAAGCTTTCTTT. The chain links TRBV29-1 to TRBJ1-1; possibly TRBD1 for D (5 bases). Germline V gene lookup returns CDR1 SQVTM and CDR2 ANQGSEA. The CDR3 contains 13 residues. The ends were cut back, 5 bases at V and 2 bases at J, with 12 bases in the middle.

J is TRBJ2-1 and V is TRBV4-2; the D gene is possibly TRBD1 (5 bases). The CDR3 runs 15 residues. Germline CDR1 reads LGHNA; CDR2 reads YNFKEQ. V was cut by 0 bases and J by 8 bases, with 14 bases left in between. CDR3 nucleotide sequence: TGTGCCAGCAGCCAAGAAGTCCCCAGGGTGGATGAGCAGTTCTTC. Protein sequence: CASSQEVPRVDEQFF.

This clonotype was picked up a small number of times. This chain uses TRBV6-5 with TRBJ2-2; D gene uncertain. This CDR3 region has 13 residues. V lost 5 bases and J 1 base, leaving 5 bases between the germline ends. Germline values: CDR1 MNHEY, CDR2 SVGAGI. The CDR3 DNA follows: TGTGCCAGCAGTGCACAGAACACCGGGGAGCTGTTTTTT. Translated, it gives CASSAQNTGELFF.

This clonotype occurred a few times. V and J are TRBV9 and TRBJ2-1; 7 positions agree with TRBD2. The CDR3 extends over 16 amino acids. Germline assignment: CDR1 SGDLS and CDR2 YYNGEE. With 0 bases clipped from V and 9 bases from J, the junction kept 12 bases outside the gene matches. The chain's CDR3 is CASSVAGLGGSGEQFF. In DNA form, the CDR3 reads TGTGCCAGCAGCGTAGCGGGCTTGGGAGGGTCCGGTGAGCAGTTCTTC.

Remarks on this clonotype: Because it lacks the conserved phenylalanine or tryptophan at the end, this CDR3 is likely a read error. CDR3 sequence reads: CASSIRGFGSYEQYL. The CDR3 DNA sequence: TGTGCCAGCAGTATCAGGGGGTTTGGGTCCTACGAGCAGTACTTA. The rearrangement uses TRBV6-1 and TRBJ2-7; the match to TRBD1 covers 7 bases. Germline CDR1 is MNHNS and CDR2 is SASEGT. J lost 1 base, V lost 5 bases, and 8 bases had no gene match. CDR3 length: 15 residues.